What follows are 21 T cell receptor beta chains derived from one specimen sequenced in a study of T-cell reconstitution after alpha-beta-depleted transplantation in children. Using unique molecular identifiers, the investigators prepared the TCRbeta library. TCRdb ran MiXCR on the PCR reads and lists one entry per CDR3 protein. Seen here are about 240,000 distinct CDR3 sequences, 12% observed once, and the top ten hold roughly 2.6%. Sequencing used PBMCs from the stem cell graft donor, obtained from the stem cell graft. The receptors were sampled from a human donor who donated a stem cell graft to a child with acute lymphoblastic leukemia.

This clonotype has ten or more counts. The V gene is TRBV28, the J gene TRBJ1-1, with D unclear. CDR3 size: 13 residues. Germline values: CDR1 MDHEN, CDR2 SYDVKM. The V end was cut by 3 bases, the J end by 5 bases, with 10 bases between. The DNA for the CDR3 is TGTGCCAGCAGTTTGAGGCCGGAGACTGAAGCTTTCTTT. This sequence encodes CASSLRPETEAFF.

This clonotype was seen ten or more times. This chain links TRBV7-8 with TRBJ2-3, with 7 bases that match TRBD2. J was trimmed by 1 base and V by 5 bases; bases with no gene match: 6. This CDR3 region has 15 residues. Germline-derived CDR1 and CDR2 are SGHVS and FQNEAQ. CDR3 residues: CASSIWTSRTDTQYF. The CDR3 coding sequence is TGTGCCAGCAGCATCTGGACTAGTCGCACAGATACGCAGTATTTT.

Many counts were recorded for this clonotype. The chain couples TRBV4-3 to TRBJ2-1; D is perhaps TRBD2 (6 bases). The germline V and J ends were trimmed by 0 bases and 4 bases, with 13 bases remaining between them. CDR1 is LGHNA and CDR2 is YSLEER in the germline V gene. This CDR3 region has 16 residues. CDR3 residues: CASSQETGELYNEQFF. The CDR3 nucleotides are TGCGCCAGCAGCCAAGAGACGGGGGAATTGTACAATGAGCAGTTCTTC.

As regards this clonotype: This may stem from a read error, because a much larger clone lies one nucleotide away. V is TRBV5-1 and J is TRBJ2-3, with 9 bases aligning to TRBD1. The CDR3 is 17 residues long. Germline CDR1 and CDR2: SGHRS and YFSETQ. Germline trimming cut 2 bases from V and 4 bases from J; bases unmatched to any gene: 11. The CDR3, as DNA: TGCGCCAGCAGCTTCGGAGCGGGACAGGGTGGAGCAGATACGCAGTATTTT. Protein product: CASSFGAGQGGADTQYF.

This clonotype was picked up many times. The CDR3 region is CASSKAQRAGGEQPQHF. Here the CDR3 DNA reads TGTGCCAGCAGCAAAGCGCAGCGGGCAGGGGGCGAGCAGCCCCAGCATTTT. This rearrangement joins TRBV21-1 to TRBJ1-5; the tabulated D call, TRBD1, remains unverified against the DNA. TRBV21-1 is marked as a pseudogene. The CDR3 sequence is 17 residues long.

This clonotype has at least ten counts. The rearrangement links TRBV4-3 to TRBJ2-1; tentative D call: TRBD2 (6 bases). The CDR3 is made up of 16 amino acids. Germline assignment: CDR1 LGHNA and CDR2 YSLEER. Trimming removed 0 bases from V and 11 bases from J, with 20 bases in between. CDR3 amino acids: CASSQDSGGGVQKQFF. The CDR3 coding sequence is TGCGCCAGCAGCCAAGATAGCGGCGGTGGGGTCCAGAAGCAGTTCTTC.

This clonotype was counted ten times or more. The CDR3 here is CASSLITGTYEQYF. The CDR3 coding sequence is TGTGCCAGCAGCTTGATAACAGGGACCTACGAGCAGTACTTC. The gene calls are TRBV5-5 and TRBJ2-7; the D gene is possibly TRBD1 (6 bases). The CDR3 totals 14 residues. The V end lost 1 base, the J end lost 2 bases, and 10 bases lay between the germline ends. Germline CDR1 SGHKS, CDR2 YYEKEE (reference sequence).

This clonotype was seen many times. The rearrangement links TRBV7-9 to TRBJ1-3, with D perhaps matching TRBD1 (5 bases). Germline V gives CDR1 SEHNR, CDR2 FQNEAQ (reference sequence). The CDR3 is 16 residues long. V was cut by 0 bases and J by 2 bases, with 11 bases left in between. CDR3 loop: CASSLAVAGTGNTIYF. The CDR3 nucleotides are TGTGCCAGCAGCTTAGCGGTAGCAGGGACTGGAAACACCATATATTTT.

This clonotype was recorded at least ten times. The gene calls are TRBV5-1 and TRBJ1-2; 9 positions match TRBD1. This CDR3 is 15 amino acids long. V was clipped by 5 bases and J by 7 bases; unmatched bases: 12. Germline CDR1 and CDR2: SGHRS and YFSETQ. The CDR3 loop reads CASRGSTGGATGYTF. The CDR3 nucleotides are TGCGCCAGCAGGGGCTCAACAGGGGGCGCGACTGGCTACACCTTC.

J is TRBJ1-1 and V is TRBV4-2; no clear D gene. The CDR3 has 12 amino acids. Germline V gives CDR1 LGHNA, CDR2 YNFKEQ. V was trimmed by 0 bases and J by 7 bases, leaving 6 bases between them. The CDR3 is CASSQDSGEAFF. CDR3 bases: TGTGCCAGCAGCCAAGATTCGGGTGAAGCTTTCTTT.

The V and J genes are TRBV7-2 and TRBJ2-4; 7 nucleotides line up with TRBD1. Germline lookup yields CDR1 SGHTA and CDR2 FQGNSA. The ends lost 5 bases at V and 12 bases at J; junction bases unmatched: 16. CDR3 length: 15 amino acids. CDR3 nucleotides: TGTGCCAGCAGCCGACGGGACGGTGCCAGGGACAGTCAGTACTTC. Translation gives CASSRRDGARDSQYF.

This clonotype was found many times. The chain carries TRBV9 and TRBJ2-1, with unresolved D. The CDR3 totals 15 residues. Germline V lookup: CDR1 SGDLS, CDR2 YYNGEE. Between the trimmed V and J ends, which lost 0 bases and 2 bases, there was a span of 9 bases. CDR3 loop: CASSVAPNPYNEQFF. The DNA of the CDR3 is TGTGCCAGCAGCGTAGCCCCCAATCCCTACAATGAGCAGTTCTTC.

This clonotype was recorded many times. The junction shows a germline mismatch at one end, possibly a read error. The V call is TRBV7-9, the J call TRBJ2-7; 8 nucleotides line up with TRBD1. This CDR3 contains 13 residues. The germline gives CDR1 SEHNR, CDR2 FQNEAQ (reference sequence). DNA of the CDR3: TGTGCCAGCAGCTCAGGGGGCTCCCACGAGCAGTACTTC. Amino acids: CASSSGGSHEQYF.

The sample holds many counts of this clonotype. The rearrangement uses TRBV4-3 and TRBJ1-1, with D unresolved. V dropped 4 bases and J dropped 2 bases, with 14 bases sitting between them. CDR1 is LGHNA, CDR2 YSLEER, per germline. The CDR3 length is 15 residues. CDR3 sequence: CASSRSQAINTEAFF. The DNA for the CDR3 is TGCGCCAGCAGCCGATCTCAGGCAATAAACACTGAAGCTTTCTTT.

The V call is TRBV5-1, the J call TRBJ1-6; no reliable D call. V gave up 0 bases and J gave up 3 bases, with 7 bases separating them. The CDR3 runs 15 residues. Germline values: CDR1 SGHRS, CDR2 YFSETQ. The CDR3 region is CASSLELHYNSPLHF. The CDR3 nucleotides read TGCGCCAGCAGCTTGGAACTGCACTATAATTCACCCCTCCACTTT.

The genes are TRBV6-5 and TRBJ2-4, with 9 nucleotides matching TRBD1. Germline trimming cut 2 bases from V and 9 bases from J; bases unmatched to any gene: 11. The CDR3 has 16 amino acids. Germline CDR1 and CDR2: MNHEY and SVGAGI. CDR3 in amino acids: CASSYAKGDREIIQYF. CDR3 sequence (DNA): TGTGCCAGCAGTTACGCCAAAGGGGACAGGGAGATCATTCAGTACTTC.

This clonotype appeared many times. The V and J genes are TRBV20-1 and TRBJ2-3, with D hard to call. The V gene's germline CDR1 is DFQATT and CDR2 SNEGSKA (reference sequence). V gave up 1 base and J gave up 10 bases, with 15 bases separating them. CDR3 size: 13 residues. Here the CDR3 reads CSARVNPQRSQYF. As DNA, the CDR3 is TGCAGTGCTAGAGTGAACCCACAAAGATCGCAGTATTTT.

The sample holds many counts of this clonotype. The chain links TRBV12-3 or TRBV12-4 to TRBJ1-5, with D unclear. Trimming removed 4 bases at V and 1 base at J, with 8 bases between. This CDR3 comprises 14 residues. CDR3 loop: CASSSLRSNQPQHF. The CDR3 DNA follows: TGTGCCAGCAGTTCCCTACGCAGCAATCAGCCCCAGCATTTT.

This clonotype was seen at least ten times. The V call is TRBV12-3 or TRBV12-4, the J call TRBJ2-1, with D possibly called TRBD1 or TRBD2 (6 bases each). V lost 4 bases, J lost 15 bases, and 19 bases lay in between. The CDR3 totals 13 residues. The CDR3 spells CASSSEGNREGFF. CDR3 in DNA: TGTGCCAGCAGTTCGGAGGGGAACAGGGAAGGGTTCTTC.

This clonotype came up many times. The chain carries TRBV20-1 and TRBJ1-1; TRBD1 is a possible D gene (5 bases). Germline assignment: CDR1 DFQATT and CDR2 SNEGSKA (reference sequence). Trimming removed 0 bases from V and 1 base from J, with 9 bases in between. The CDR3 extends over 14 amino acids. CDR3 loop: CSARDSQGNTEAFF. The CDR3 DNA reads TGCAGTGCTAGAGATTCGCAGGGGAACACTGAAGCTTTCTTT.

This clonotype occurred many times. The V and J genes are TRBV12-3 or TRBV12-4 and TRBJ1-5; TRBD1 might be the D (6 bases). CDR3 length: 13 amino acids. V lost 3 bases, J lost 9 bases, and 12 bases lay in between. CDR3 protein: CASSFQGSGPQHF. CDR3 DNA sequence: TGTGCCAGCAGTTTCCAGGGGTCCGGGCCCCAGCATTTT.